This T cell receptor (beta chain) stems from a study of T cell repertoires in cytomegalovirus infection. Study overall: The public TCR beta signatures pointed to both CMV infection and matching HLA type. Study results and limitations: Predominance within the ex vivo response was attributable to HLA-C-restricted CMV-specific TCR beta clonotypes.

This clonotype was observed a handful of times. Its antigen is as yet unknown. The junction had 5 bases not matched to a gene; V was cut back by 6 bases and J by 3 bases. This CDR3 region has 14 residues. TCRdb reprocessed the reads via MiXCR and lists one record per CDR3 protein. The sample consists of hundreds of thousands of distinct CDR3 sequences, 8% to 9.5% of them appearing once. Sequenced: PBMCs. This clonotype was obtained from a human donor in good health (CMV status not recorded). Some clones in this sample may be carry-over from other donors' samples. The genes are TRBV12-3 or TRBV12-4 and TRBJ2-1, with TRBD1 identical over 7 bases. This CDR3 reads CASRMTGLYNEQFF. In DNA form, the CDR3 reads TGTGCCAGCAGGATGACAGGGCTCTACAATGAGCAGTTCTTC.